This T cell receptor beta chain was obtained from a study of blood T cell repertoires in COVID-19 (TCRdb year 2020). About the full investigation: Collaborator samples came from the United States, Italy and Spain and covered acute and convalescent phases of COVID-19. Subjects who had been exposed to COVID-19, were actively infected with it, or had recovered from it provided the deeply sampled blood TCRbeta repertoires that made up the dataset. Where available, HLA class I and class II types were obtained from metadata supplied by the sample provider rather than from assay-based typing. Nearly every sample came with metadata listing a de-identified subject ID, COVID-19 status, age in years and sex. The samples were drawn from the first 160 participants of the ongoing ImmuneRACE study and from some 1,300 subjects provided by 6 global collaborators. The repertoires were released in a freely available public database intended as a resource for research on the immune response to SARS-CoV-2. The prospective study material was composed of cDNA or gDNA derived from T cells, B-cell-depleted T cells, or PBMCs. General study outcomes and caveats: Clinical and demographic metadata were provided uncurated, with the amount varying by source and participant.

Based on the germline V gene, the CDR1 and CDR2 sequences are MGHRA and YSYEKL. After removal of 4 bases from V and 4 bases from J, the junction retains 5 bases not matched to a gene. From cysteine to phenylalanine, the CDR3 is 14 amino acids long. The only DNA kept is the CDR3, 42 bases in frame from the first base. TCRbeta CDR3 regions were amplified from genomic DNA by means of the immunoSEQ Assay, a bias-controlled multiplex PCR. The paper's data handling went like this. Within the assay, amplification of reference gene primers was used to estimate how many nucleated cells each sample contained. To quantify the absolute abundance of each unique TCRbeta CDR3 rearrangement, sequence reads were collapsed and filtered. For each sample, productive Simpson clonality was calculated as the square root of Simpson's diversity index across productive rearrangements. TCRdb's version of the immuneACCESS table is confined to in-frame rearrangements and falls short of the full clone set. An unresolved V gene accounts for under half of the shortfall where checked; the remainder is of unknown origin. V, J and clone size derive from that table, while D and trimming were established from the DNA sequence. This sample has roughly 250,000 clones in its table, and just under 85% of those were observed once. Roughly a tenth of the sample comes from the top ten.

Whole blood was collected in K2EDTA tubes by collaborating institutions according to the institutions' own protocols. For TCRbeta analysis, collaborators shipped samples in one of three forms: frozen whole blood, isolated PBMCs, or DNA extracted from either of those sample types. This clone was seen only a few times. Its antigen target is currently unknown. There are no base qualities to consult, and no much larger clone falls within one base. This TCR was sampled from a woman over 75 with acute or convalescent COVID-19. In this chain, TRBV4-1 is recombined with TRBJ1-2; 8 central nucleotides agree with TRBD1. The sample consisted of peripheral blood. Here the CDR3 is given as CASSLTGEIYGYTF. Here is the DNA: TGCGCCAGCAGCCTGACAGGGGAAATCTATGGCTACACCTTC.